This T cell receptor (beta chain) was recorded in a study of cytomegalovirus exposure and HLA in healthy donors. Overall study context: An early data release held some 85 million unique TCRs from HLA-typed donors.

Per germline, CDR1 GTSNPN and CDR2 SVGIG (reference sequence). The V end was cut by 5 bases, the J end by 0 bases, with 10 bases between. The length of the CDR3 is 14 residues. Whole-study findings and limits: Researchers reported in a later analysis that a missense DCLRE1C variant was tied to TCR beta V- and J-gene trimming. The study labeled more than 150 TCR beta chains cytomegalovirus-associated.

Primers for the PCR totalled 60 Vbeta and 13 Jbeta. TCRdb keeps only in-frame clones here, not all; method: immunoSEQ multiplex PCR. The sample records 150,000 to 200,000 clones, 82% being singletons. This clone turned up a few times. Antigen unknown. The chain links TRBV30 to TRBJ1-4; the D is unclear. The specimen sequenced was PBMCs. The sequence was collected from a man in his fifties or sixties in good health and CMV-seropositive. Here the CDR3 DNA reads TGTGCCTGGGCTTCGGGAGCAACTAATGAAAAACTGTTTTTT. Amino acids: CAWASGATNEKLFF.